Listed here are 23 T cell receptor beta chains from one sample, sequenced in a study of Ad26.COV2.S vaccination and SARS-CoV-2 variants. The repertoire was sequenced with immunoSEQ multiplex PCR; TCRdb's copy has only in-frame clones and lacks some. The sample includes hundreds of thousands of clones, roughly 87% seen only once; the top ten take around 3.7%. Sample treatment: roughly 19 received Ad26.COV2.S at low or high dose, single or two shots; 5 received placebo; per-sample allocation not given. Sampling was done on day 63 after the first vaccine or placebo injection. The source was peripheral blood, collected in a trial of Ad26.COV2.S vaccine versus placebo. The receptor set was obtained from a person between 18 and 60 years old who received the Ad26.COV2.S COVID-19 vaccine or a placebo.

The V and J genes are TRBV7-6 and TRBJ2-1; a possible D gene is TRBD2 (5 bases). The length of the CDR3 is 13 residues. The germline V gene encodes CDR1 SGHVS and CDR2 FNYEAQ. Trimming pared 5 bases from V and 9 bases from J, leaving 14 bases between. CDR3 nucleotides: TGTGCCAGCAGCCCCTCACTAGTCACTGAGCAGTTCTTC. It codes for CASSPSLVTEQFF.

The gene calls are TRBV6-5 and TRBJ2-7, with 12 bases fitting TRBD1. The trim removed 7 bases at V and 2 bases at J, leaving 6 bases unmatched. CDR1 is MNHEY and CDR2 is SVGAGI in the germline V gene. The CDR3 length is 15 residues. The CDR3 nucleotides are TGTGCCAGCACCCCCCGGGACAGGGGGCCCTACGAGCAGTACTTC. This gives the protein CASTPRDRGPYEQYF.

The gene calls are TRBV5-8 and TRBJ1-3; 9 positions match TRBD1. V dropped 0 bases and J dropped 4; count of bases not matched to a gene: 2. The CDR3 runs 15 residues. CDR1 and CDR2 from the germline V gene are SGHTS and YDEGEE. In nucleotides, the CDR3 is TGTGCCAGCAGCTTGGACAGGGGGCCCGGAAACACCATATATTTT. The encoded protein is CASSLDRGPGNTIYF.

This chain joins TRBV29-1 and TRBJ2-5; D not certain. Trimming pared 4 bases from V and 0 bases from J, leaving 9 bases between. The CDR3 is made up of 13 amino acids. Germline values: CDR1 SQVTM, CDR2 ANQGSEA. In DNA, the CDR3 is TGCAGCGTTGTTGGTGTGTACCAAGAGACCCAGTACTTC. Amino acids: CSVVGVYQETQYF.

This rearrangement joins TRBV11-2 to TRBJ2-7; 10 nucleotides align to TRBD1. CDR3 size: 15 residues. Trimming removed 5 bases from V and 6 bases from J; junction bases left unmatched: 10. Per germline, CDR1 SGHAT and CDR2 FQNNGV. The CDR3 nucleotides are TGTGCCAGCAGCGGCAGGGACAGGGGTACCAGCGAGCAGTACTTC. Its translation: CASSGRDRGTSEQYF.

This clone has just one count. V usage is TRBV5-4 and J usage is TRBJ1-2, with D tentatively TRBD1 (6 bases). The CDR3 is 13 amino acids. Trimming took 1 base from V and 7 from J, leaving 11 bases between them. Germline CDR1 is SGHNT and CDR2 is YYREEE (reference sequence). This CDR3 reads CASSLLEGVGYTF. The CDR3 bases are TGTGCCAGCAGCTTGTTGGAGGGGGTTGGCTACACCTTC. Based on the CDR3 plus reference TRBV5-4 and TRBJ1-2, the full variable domain is ETGVTQSPTHLIKTRGQQVTLRCSSQSGHNTVSWYQQALGQGPQFIFQYYREEENGRGNFPPRFSGLQFPNYSSELNVNALELDDSALYLCASSLLEGVGYTFGSGTRLTVV.

The chain uses TRBV6-5 and TRBJ1-1; no definite D call. CDR1 and CDR2 from the germline V gene are MNHEY and SVGAGI. V lost 7 bases, J lost 1 base, and 7 bases lay in between. The CDR3 is made up of 12 amino acids. The CDR3 loop is CASKWQNTEAFF. The CDR3 DNA is TGTGCCAGCAAGTGGCAGAACACTGAAGCTTTCTTT.

This chain links TRBV13 with TRBJ1-1, with D hard to call. CDR3 length: 13 residues. Per germline, CDR1 PRHDT and CDR2 FYEKMQ (reference sequence). V was shortened by 5 bases and J by 1 base, with 8 bases between the two germline ends. The CDR3: CASSTRGNTEAFF. The CDR3 DNA is TGTGCCAGCAGCACACGCGGGAACACTGAAGCTTTCTTT.

This rearrangement joins TRBV7-8 to TRBJ2-1; 15 nucleotides align to TRBD2. The germline V gene encodes CDR1 SGHVS and CDR2 FQNEAQ. The J segment lost 0 bases and the V segment lost 7 bases, leaving 7 bases of the junction unmatched. The CDR3 extends over 18 amino acids. The CDR3: CASIPGLAGGNSYNEQFF. CDR3 bases: TGTGCCAGCATACCGGGACTAGCGGGGGGTAACTCCTACAATGAGCAGTTCTTC.

The chain has TRBV7-9 and TRBJ1-2, with TRBD1 matching 8 bases. This CDR3 has 14 residues. CDR1 and CDR2 (germline): SEHNR, FQNEAQ (reference sequence). Unmatched junction bases numbered 9, after V lost 10 bases and J lost 2 bases. The DNA of the CDR3 is TGTGCCACCGGAACAGGGGGGATAAACTATGGCTACACCTTC. Encoded protein: CATGTGGINYGYTF.

The chain employs TRBV5-1 and TRBJ2-3, with D tentatively TRBD1 or TRBD2 (5 bases each). The CDR3 sequence is 15 residues long. Trimming left V 8 bases short and J 2 bases short, with 18 bases between. Per germline, CDR1 SGHRS and CDR2 YFSETQ. DNA for the CDR3: TGCGCCAGTCTAAGGGACGGAACCAACACAGATACGCAGTATTTT. This gives the protein CASLRDGTNTDTQYF.

A single count supports this clone. The rearrangement joins TRBV18 to TRBJ2-1; 7 positions match TRBD1. This CDR3 is 15 amino acids long. Germline assignment: CDR1 KGHSH and CDR2 LQKENI. Trimming cost V 5 bases and J 2 bases; bases outside gene matches: 6. As DNA, the CDR3 is TGTGCCAGCTCAGTGGGACAGCCGCCCTACAATGAGCAGTTCTTC. Translating it yields CASSVGQPPYNEQFF. The whole variable domain, filled in from reference TRBV18 and TRBJ2-1, reads NAGVMQNPRHLVRRRGQEARLRCSPMKGHSHVYWYRQLPEEGLKFMVYLQKENIIDESGMPKERFSAEFPKEGPSILRIQQVVRGDSAAYFCASSVGQPPYNEQFFGPGTRLTVL.

The V and J genes are TRBV4-1 and TRBJ1-1; no firm D call. The CDR3 has 14 residues. The germline gives CDR1 MGHRA, CDR2 YSYEKL. The ends were cut back, 3 bases at V and 0 bases at J, with 8 bases in the middle. Written as DNA, the CDR3 is TGCGCCAGCAGCCACATGACCGTGAACACTGAAGCTTTCTTT. Protein: CASSHMTVNTEAFF.

This clone was picked up a small number of times. V usage is TRBV11-1 and J usage is TRBJ2-3, with D unresolved. CDR3 length: 13 amino acids. Germline V gene lookup returns CDR1 SGHAT and CDR2 FQDESV (reference sequence). V was pared by 5 bases and J by 2 bases, with 8 bases between. CDR3 sequence: CASSPSNTDTQYF. CDR3 nucleotides: TGTGCCAGCAGCCCATCGAACACAGATACGCAGTATTTT.

The chain uses TRBV18 and TRBJ2-7, with 9 bases that match TRBD1. This CDR3 contains 16 residues. J gave up 5 bases and V 0 bases, and 8 bases lay outside the gene matches. Germline V lookup: CDR1 KGHSH, CDR2 LQKENI. This chain's CDR3 is CASSPPLGTGSDEQYF. In nucleotides, the CDR3 is TGTGCCAGCTCACCACCTCTCGGGACAGGGTCCGACGAGCAGTACTTC.

V gene TRBV5-1 combines with J gene TRBJ1-1, with no clear D. In germline, CDR1 is SGHRS, CDR2 YFSETQ. V was cut by 5 bases and J by 0 bases, with 8 bases left in between. The CDR3 has 13 amino acids. In DNA form, the CDR3 reads TGCGCCAGCAGAGAACAGTTGAACACTGAAGCTTTCTTT. This sequence encodes CASREQLNTEAFF.

This chain joins TRBV2 and TRBJ1-1; D perhaps matches TRBD1 (5 bases). This CDR3 comprises 15 residues. V was shortened by 5 bases and J by 0 bases, with 13 bases between the two germline ends. Germline CDR1 is SNHLY and CDR2 is FYNNEI. This chain's CDR3 is CASSPESGVNTEAFF. CDR3 DNA: TGTGCCAGCAGTCCGGAGTCGGGGGTGAACACTGAAGCTTTCTTT.

Only one count was recorded for this clone. The CDR3 region has the DNA TGCAGCGTCGGGACAGACTATGGCTACACCTTC. It specifies CSVGTDYGYTF. The chain carries TRBV29-1 and TRBJ1-2, with 7 bases lining up with TRBD1. This CDR3 is built from 11 residues. Germline V gene data show CDR1 as SQVTM and CDR2 as ANQGSEA. Trimming removed 6 bases from V and 3 bases from J; junction bases left unmatched: 1.

The chain is built from TRBV3-1 (or the pseudogene TRBV3-2) and TRBJ1-1, with a possible D match to TRBD1 (5 bases). The CDR3 loop spans 15 amino acids. V dropped 2 bases and J dropped 1 base, with 11 bases sitting between them. Germline V gives CDR1 LGHDT, CDR2 YNNKEL (reference sequence). In nucleotides, the CDR3 is TGTGCCAGCAGCCAATCACAGGTATCGAACACTGAAGCTTTCTTT. Translation: CASSQSQVSNTEAFF.

V and J are TRBV5-1 and TRBJ2-5; D possibly uses TRBD1 or TRBD2 (5 bases each). The CDR3 is 15 residues long. Trimming stripped 1 base from V and 5 bases from J, with 15 bases between. The germline gives CDR1 SGHRS, CDR2 YFSETQ. CDR3 amino acids: CASSLIQGRGETQYF. CDR3 coding DNA: TGCGCCAGCAGCTTGATCCAGGGCCGAGGGGAGACCCAGTACTTC. Using reference TRBV5-1 and TRBJ2-5 for the parts outside the CDR3, the full variable domain is KAGVTQTPRYLIKTRGQQVTLSCSPISGHRSVSWYQQTPGQGLQFLFEYFSETQRNKGNFPGRFSGRQFSNSRSEMNVSTLELGDSALYLCASSLIQGRGETQYFGPGTRLLVL.

The chain links TRBV30 to TRBJ1-1; possible D gene TRBD1, 5 bases. V was cut by 3 bases and J by 2 bases, with 13 bases left in between. CDR3 size: 14 residues. Germline assignment: CDR1 GTSNPN and CDR2 SVGIG (reference sequence). The CDR3 protein is CAWSLTWGNTEAFF. CDR3 DNA: TGTGCCTGGAGCCTGACTTGGGGCAACACTGAAGCTTTCTTT.

The chain carries TRBV9 and TRBJ2-1; perhaps TRBD2 as D (6 bases). The V and J ends lost 3 bases and 3 bases respectively, with 10 bases between them. CDR3 length equals 14 residues. The germline CDR1 and CDR2 sequences are SGDLS and YYNGEE. CDR3 sequence reads: CASSDRLGYNEQFF. The DNA of the CDR3 is TGTGCCAGCAGCGATCGACTAGGCTACAATGAGCAGTTCTTC.

V and J are TRBV5-1 and TRBJ1-1; a weak D match, TRBD1 (5 bases). Trimming stripped 0 bases from V and 7 bases from J, with 10 bases between. Germline V CDR1 and CDR2: SGHRS, YFSETQ. The CDR3 totals 13 residues. Here the CDR3 reads CASSLVGAGEAFF. The CDR3, as DNA: TGCGCCAGCAGCTTGGTAGGGGCCGGTGAAGCTTTCTTT.